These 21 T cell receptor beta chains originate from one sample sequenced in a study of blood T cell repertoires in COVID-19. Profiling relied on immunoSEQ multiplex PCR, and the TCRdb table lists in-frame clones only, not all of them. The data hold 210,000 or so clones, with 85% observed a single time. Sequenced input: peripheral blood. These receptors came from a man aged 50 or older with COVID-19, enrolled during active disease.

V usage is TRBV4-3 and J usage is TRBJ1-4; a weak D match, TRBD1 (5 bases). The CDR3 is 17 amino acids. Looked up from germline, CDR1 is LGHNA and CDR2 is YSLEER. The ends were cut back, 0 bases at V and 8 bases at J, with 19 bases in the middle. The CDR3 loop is CASSQDLAPGVVEKLFF. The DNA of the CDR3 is TGCGCCAGCAGCCAAGATCTGGCGCCGGGGGTCGTGGAAAAACTGTTTTTT.

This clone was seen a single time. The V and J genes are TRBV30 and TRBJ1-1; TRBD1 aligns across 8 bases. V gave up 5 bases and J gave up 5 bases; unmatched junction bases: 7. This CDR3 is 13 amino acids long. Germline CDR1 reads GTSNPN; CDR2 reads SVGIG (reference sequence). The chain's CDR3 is CAWDRQGRTEAFF. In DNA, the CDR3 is TGTGCCTGGGATAGACAGGGGAGGACTGAAGCTTTCTTT.

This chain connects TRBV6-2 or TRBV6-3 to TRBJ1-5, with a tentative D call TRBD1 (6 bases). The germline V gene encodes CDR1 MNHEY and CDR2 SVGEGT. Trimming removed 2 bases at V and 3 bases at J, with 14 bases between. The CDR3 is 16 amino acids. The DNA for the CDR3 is TGTGCCAGCAGTTACGTAGGGAGGGGGGTCAATCAGCCCCAGCATTTT. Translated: CASSYVGRGVNQPQHF.

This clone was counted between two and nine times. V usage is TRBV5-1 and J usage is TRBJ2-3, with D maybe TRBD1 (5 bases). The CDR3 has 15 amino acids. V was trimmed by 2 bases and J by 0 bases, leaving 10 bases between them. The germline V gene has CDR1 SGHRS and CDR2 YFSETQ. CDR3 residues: CASSFKGSSTDTQYF. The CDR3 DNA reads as TGCGCCAGCAGCTTTAAGGGGTCGAGCACAGATACGCAGTATTTT.

The DNA for the CDR3 is TGTGCCAGCAGTCTTAGCGGGGGAGGCAACGAGCAGTACTTC. Its translation: CASSLSGGGNEQYF. The J gene is TRBJ2-7, the V gene TRBV3-1 (or the pseudogene TRBV3-2); TRBD2 agrees at 9 bases. Germline V gene lookup returns CDR1 LGHDT and CDR2 YNNKEL (reference sequence). The CDR3 runs to 14 residues. V was pared by 6 bases and J by 5 bases, with 8 bases of the junction left unmatched.

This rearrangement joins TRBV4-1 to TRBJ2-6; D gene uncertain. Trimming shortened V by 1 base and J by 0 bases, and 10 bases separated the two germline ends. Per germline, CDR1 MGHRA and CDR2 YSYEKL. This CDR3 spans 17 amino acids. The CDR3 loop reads CASSQGLLISGANVLTF. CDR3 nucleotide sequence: TGCGCCAGCAGCCAAGGACTGCTGATCTCTGGGGCCAACGTCCTGACTTTC.

The CDR3 spells CAWSVVLGNQPQHF. The CDR3 DNA is TGTGCCTGGAGTGTCGTCCTTGGCAATCAGCCCCAGCATTTT. The gene calls are TRBV30 and TRBJ1-5; no firm D call. In germline, CDR1 is GTSNPN, CDR2 SVGIG (reference sequence). CDR3 length equals 14 residues. V was shortened by 0 bases and J by 2 bases, with 8 bases between the two germline ends.

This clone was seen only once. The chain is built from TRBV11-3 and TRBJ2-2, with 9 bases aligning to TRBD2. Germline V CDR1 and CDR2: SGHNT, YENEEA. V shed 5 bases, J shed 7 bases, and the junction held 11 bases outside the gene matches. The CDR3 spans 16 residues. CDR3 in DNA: TGTGCCAGCAGCCCGACTAGCGGCGCCCAGGGCGGGGAGCTGTTTTTT. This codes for CASSPTSGAQGGELFF.

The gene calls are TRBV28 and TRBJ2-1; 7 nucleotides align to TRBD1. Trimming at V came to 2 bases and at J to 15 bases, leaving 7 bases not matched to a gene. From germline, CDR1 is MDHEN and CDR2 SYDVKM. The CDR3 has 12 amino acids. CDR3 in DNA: TGTGCCAGCAGTTTACAGACAGGGTTACGGTTCTTC. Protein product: CASSLQTGLRFF.

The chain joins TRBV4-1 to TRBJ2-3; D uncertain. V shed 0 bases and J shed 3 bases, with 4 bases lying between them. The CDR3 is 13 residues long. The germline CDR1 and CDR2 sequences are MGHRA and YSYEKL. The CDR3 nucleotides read TGCGCCAGCAGCCAAGAGCGGACAGATACGCAGTATTTT. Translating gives CASSQERTDTQYF.

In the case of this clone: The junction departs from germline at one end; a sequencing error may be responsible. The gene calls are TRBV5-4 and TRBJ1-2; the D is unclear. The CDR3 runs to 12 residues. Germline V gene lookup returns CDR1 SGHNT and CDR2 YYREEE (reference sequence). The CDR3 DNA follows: TGTGCCAGCAGCTTGTCCAACTCTGGCTACACCTTC. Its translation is CASSLSNSGYTF.

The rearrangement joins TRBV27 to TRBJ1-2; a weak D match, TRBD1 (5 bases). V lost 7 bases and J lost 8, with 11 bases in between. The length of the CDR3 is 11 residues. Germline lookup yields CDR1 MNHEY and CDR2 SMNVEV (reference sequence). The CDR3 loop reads CASILGGGYTF. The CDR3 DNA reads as TGTGCCAGCATCTTGGGGGGAGGCTACACCTTC.

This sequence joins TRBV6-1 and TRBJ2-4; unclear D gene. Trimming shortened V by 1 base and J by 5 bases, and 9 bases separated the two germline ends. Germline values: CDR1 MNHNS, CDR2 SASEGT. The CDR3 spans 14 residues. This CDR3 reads CASSEDRVQNIQYF. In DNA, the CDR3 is TGTGCCAGCAGTGAAGATCGGGTACAAAACATTCAGTACTTC.

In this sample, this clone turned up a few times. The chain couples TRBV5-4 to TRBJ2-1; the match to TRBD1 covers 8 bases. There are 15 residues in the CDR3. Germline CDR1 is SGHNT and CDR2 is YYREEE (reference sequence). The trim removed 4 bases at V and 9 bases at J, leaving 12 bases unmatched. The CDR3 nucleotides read TGTGCCAGCAGCCAAGGACAGGGTGCGCATGGTGAGCAGTTCTTC. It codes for CASSQGQGAHGEQFF. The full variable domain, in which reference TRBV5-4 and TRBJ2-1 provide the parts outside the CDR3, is ETGVTQSPTHLIKTRGQQVTLRCSSQSGHNTVSWYQQALGQGPQFIFQYYREEENGRGNFPPRFSGLQFPNYSSELNVNALELDDSALYLCASSQGQGAHGEQFFGPGTRLTVL.

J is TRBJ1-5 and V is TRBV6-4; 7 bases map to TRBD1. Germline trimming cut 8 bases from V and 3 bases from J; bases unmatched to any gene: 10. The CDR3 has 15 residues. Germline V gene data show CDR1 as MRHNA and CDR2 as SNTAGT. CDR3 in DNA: TGTGCCAGCGGGTTCAGGGACAGCTCCAATCAGCCCCAGCATTTT. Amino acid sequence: CASGFRDSSNQPQHF.

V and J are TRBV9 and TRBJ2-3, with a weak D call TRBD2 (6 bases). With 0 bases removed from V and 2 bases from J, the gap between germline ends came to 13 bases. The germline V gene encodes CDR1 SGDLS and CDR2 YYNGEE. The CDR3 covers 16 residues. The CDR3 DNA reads TGTGCCAGCAGCGTAGGGGGTAGCGGTTCCACAGATACGCAGTATTTT. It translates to CASSVGGSGSTDTQYF. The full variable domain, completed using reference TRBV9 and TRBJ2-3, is DSGVTQTPKHLITATGQRVTLRCSPRSGDLSVYWYQQSLDQGLQFLIQYYNGEERAKGNILERFSAQQFPDLHSELNLSSLELGDSALYFCASSVGGSGSTDTQYFGPGTRLTVL.

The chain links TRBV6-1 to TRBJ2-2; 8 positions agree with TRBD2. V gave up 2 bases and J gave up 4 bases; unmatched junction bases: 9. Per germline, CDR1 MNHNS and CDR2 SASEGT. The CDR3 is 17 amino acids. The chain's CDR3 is CASSESFSGGGTGELFF. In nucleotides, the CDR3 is TGTGCCAGCAGTGAATCCTTCAGCGGGGGCGGCACCGGGGAGCTGTTTTTT.

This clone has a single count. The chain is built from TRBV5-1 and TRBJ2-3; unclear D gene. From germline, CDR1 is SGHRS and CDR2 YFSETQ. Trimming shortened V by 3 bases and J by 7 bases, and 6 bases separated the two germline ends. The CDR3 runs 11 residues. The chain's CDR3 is CASSSLHTQYF. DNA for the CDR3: TGCGCCAGCAGCTCTCTTCATACGCAGTATTTT. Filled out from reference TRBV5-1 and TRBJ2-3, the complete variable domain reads KAGVTQTPRYLIKTRGQQVTLSCSPISGHRSVSWYQQTPGQGLQFLFEYFSETQRNKGNFPGRFSGRQFSNSRSEMNVSTLELGDSALYLCASSSLHTQYFGPGTRLTVL.

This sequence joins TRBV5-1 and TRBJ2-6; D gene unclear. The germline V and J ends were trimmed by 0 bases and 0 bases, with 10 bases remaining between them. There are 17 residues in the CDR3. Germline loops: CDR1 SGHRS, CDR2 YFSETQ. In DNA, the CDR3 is TGCGCCAGCAGCTTGGTGGCAGCGAGCTCTGGGGCCAACGTCCTGACTTTC. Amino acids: CASSLVAASSGANVLTF.

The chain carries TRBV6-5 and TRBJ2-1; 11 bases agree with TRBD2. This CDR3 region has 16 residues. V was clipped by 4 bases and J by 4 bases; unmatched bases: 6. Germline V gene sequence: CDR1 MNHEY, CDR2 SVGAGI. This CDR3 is CASSSRVAGGYNEQFF. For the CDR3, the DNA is TGTGCCAGCAGTTCCAGGGTAGCGGGGGGGTACAATGAGCAGTTCTTC.

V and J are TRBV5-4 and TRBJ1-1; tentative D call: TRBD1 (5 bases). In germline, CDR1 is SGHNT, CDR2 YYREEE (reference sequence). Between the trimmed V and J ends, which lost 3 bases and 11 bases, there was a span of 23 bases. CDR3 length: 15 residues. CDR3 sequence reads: CASSSRRDRASQAFF. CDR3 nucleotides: TGTGCCAGCAGCTCCCGCAGGGATCGGGCCTCACAGGCTTTCTTT.